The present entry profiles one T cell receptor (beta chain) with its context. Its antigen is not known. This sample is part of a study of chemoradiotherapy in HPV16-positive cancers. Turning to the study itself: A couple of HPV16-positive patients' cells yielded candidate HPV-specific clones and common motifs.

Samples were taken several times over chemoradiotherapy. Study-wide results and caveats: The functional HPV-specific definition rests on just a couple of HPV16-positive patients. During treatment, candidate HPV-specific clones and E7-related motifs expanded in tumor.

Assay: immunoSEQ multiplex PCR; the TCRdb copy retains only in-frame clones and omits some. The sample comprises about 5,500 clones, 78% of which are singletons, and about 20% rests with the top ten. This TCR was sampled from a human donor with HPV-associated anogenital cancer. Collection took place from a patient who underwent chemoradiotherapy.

The CDR3 sequence: CAISANINEQFF. For the CDR3, the DNA is TGTGCCATCAGTGCTAATATCAATGAGCAGTTCTTC. V and J are TRBV10-3 and TRBJ2-1; D is uncertain. Germline V gives CDR1 ENHRY, CDR2 SYGVKD. This CDR3 region has 12 residues. Trimming cost V 4 bases and J 6 bases, with 7 bases left between them.